This entry concerns a single T cell receptor beta chain. The antigen remains unidentified. This sample was included in a study of human T cells and chemical hapten exposure. Background on the study: Small pooled library volume differences chiefly drove per-sample TCR yield variation.

Study-wide points: The study found that DPC sensitization did not change TCRs above 1 in 1000 frequency. Relative to controls, expanded TCRs formed significantly more large CDR3 similarity clusters.

TCRdb used MiXCR to reprocess the RACE reads, holding one entry per CDR3 protein. The sample lists roughly 150,000 distinct CDR3 sequences, around a quarter occurring once. The time point: patch test 3, about 24 weeks after DPC sensitization. Treatment: therapeutic diphenylcyclopropenone sensitization with weekly scalp DPC. This sequence originates from a woman between 18 and 30 years old with alopecia areata. Some clones in this sample may be carry-over from other donors' samples. Sequenced material: whole blood, taken in connection with sensitization to the hapten diphenylcyclopropenone (DPC).

CDR3 sequence reads: CASSLRHNSPLHF. The CDR3 nucleotides read TGTGCCAGCAGCTTAAGGCATAATTCACCCCTCCACTTT. The chain employs TRBV7-3 and TRBJ1-6; D is uncertain. This CDR3 has 13 residues. Germline lookup yields CDR1 SGHTA and CDR2 FQGTGA. Trimming took off 1 base at V and 5 bases at J, with 3 bases between the two ends.